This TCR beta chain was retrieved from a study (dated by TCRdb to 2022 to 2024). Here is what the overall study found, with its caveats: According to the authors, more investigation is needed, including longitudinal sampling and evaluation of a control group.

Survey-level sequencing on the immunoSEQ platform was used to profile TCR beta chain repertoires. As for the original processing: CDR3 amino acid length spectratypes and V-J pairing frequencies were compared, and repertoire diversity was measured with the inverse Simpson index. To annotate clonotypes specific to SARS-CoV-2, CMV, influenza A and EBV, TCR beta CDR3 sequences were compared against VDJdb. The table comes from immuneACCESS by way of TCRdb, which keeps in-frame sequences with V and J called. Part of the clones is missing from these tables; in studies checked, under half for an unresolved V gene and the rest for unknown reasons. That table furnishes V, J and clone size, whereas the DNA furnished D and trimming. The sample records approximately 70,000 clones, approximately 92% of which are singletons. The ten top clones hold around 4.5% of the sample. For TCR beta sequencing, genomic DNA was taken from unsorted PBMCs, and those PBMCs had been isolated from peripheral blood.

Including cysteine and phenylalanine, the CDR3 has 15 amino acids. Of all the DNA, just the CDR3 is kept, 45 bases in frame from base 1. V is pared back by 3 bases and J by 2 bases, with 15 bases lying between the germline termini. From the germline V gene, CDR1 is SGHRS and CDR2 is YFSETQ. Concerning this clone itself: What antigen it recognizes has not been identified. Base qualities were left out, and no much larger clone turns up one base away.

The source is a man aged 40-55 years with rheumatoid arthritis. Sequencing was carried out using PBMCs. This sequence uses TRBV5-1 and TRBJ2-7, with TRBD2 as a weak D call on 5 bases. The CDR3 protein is CASSSGLNLPYEQYF. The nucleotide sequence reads TGCGCCAGCAGCTCCGGACTCAACCTCCCCTACGAGCAGTACTTC.